The next 14 T cell receptor beta chains were all read from a single sample in a study of T cells after yellow fever vaccination. TCRdb reprocessed the 5' RACE reads via MiXCR and lists one record per CDR3 protein. The table has about 220,000 distinct CDR3 sequences, about 3% seen once; the top ten hold around 3%. Sequencing was performed on CD4+ T cells sorted from PBMCs, taken 10 days after the yellow fever booster vaccination. The receptors shown here come from a man aged 18 to 29 who received the YFV17D yellow fever vaccine.

This clonotype was observed a few times. The chain has TRBV7-9 and TRBJ1-4, with D possibly TRBD1 on 5 matching bases. The CDR3 totals 14 residues. V lost 5 bases and J lost 8, with 15 bases in between. The germline CDR1 and CDR2 sequences are SEHNR and FQNEAQ (reference sequence). DNA for the CDR3: TGTGCCAGCAGCCCCGTGGGGGTCGGCGAAAAACTGTTTTTT. The encoded protein is CASSPVGVGEKLFF.

The sample holds many counts of this clonotype. The CDR3 nucleotides read TGTGCCAGCAGTGAAGGCGCGCGGTTGGGCCTAAGGAGCTCCTACGAGCAGTACTTC. It yields the protein CASSEGARLGLRSSYEQYF. The chain carries TRBV2 and TRBJ2-7, with D unclear. The CDR3 extends over 19 amino acids. Trimming cost V 1 base and J 0 bases, with 22 bases left between them. Germline V gene lookup returns CDR1 SNHLY and CDR2 FYNNEI.

This clonotype appeared many times. The chain uses TRBV20-1 and TRBJ2-7; D is undetermined. The CDR3 totals 15 residues. Trimming took 0 bases from V and 0 from J, leaving 12 bases between them. Germline V gives CDR1 DFQATT, CDR2 SNEGSKA (reference sequence). In nucleotides, the CDR3 is TGCAGTGCTAGAGATCTCTCCAGGTCCTCCTACGAGCAGTACGTC. It translates to CSARDLSRSSYEQYV.

About this clonotype itself: The junction departs from germline at one end; a sequencing error may be responsible. The chain joins TRBV20-1 to TRBJ1-1; D uncertain. Germline V gene sequence: CDR1 DFQATT, CDR2 SNEGSKA (reference sequence). The CDR3 is 13 residues long. The CDR3 is CSSRRDTNTEAFF. The DNA for the CDR3 is TGCAGTTCTAGACGAGACACTAACACTGAAGCTTTCTTT.

This clonotype was observed at least ten times. This chain connects TRBV6-5 to TRBJ1-6; no clear D. CDR1 and CDR2 (germline): MNHEY, SVGAGI. Trimming cost V 0 bases and J 4 bases, with 4 bases left between them. CDR3 size: 14 residues. The CDR3 region has the DNA TGTGCCAGCAGTTACTCGGGTTATAATTCACCCCTCCACTTT. Translating gives CASSYSGYNSPLHF.

This clonotype was counted many times. V usage is TRBV7-2 and J usage is TRBJ2-1; perhaps TRBD1 as D (6 bases). The CDR3 consists of 16 residues. The germline CDR1 and CDR2 sequences are SGHTA and FQGNSA. V dropped 0 bases and J dropped 2 bases, with 11 bases sitting between them. This CDR3 is CASSLAGQQTYNEQFF. The CDR3 DNA reads TGTGCCAGCAGCTTAGCAGGACAGCAAACCTACAATGAGCAGTTCTTC.

Ten or more counts support this clonotype. This chain links TRBV28 with TRBJ2-5; D might be TRBD1 (5 bases). The V gene's germline CDR1 is MDHEN and CDR2 SYDVKM. V lost 1 base to trimming and J lost 7 bases, with 13 bases between them. The CDR3 sequence is 14 residues long. The CDR3 loop is CASSLSRPQGTQYF. In nucleotides, the CDR3 is TGTGCCAGCAGTTTATCAAGGCCTCAGGGGACCCAGTACTTC.

Ten or more counts support this clonotype. V and J are TRBV5-1 and TRBJ2-6; 7 bases are a match to TRBD1. This CDR3 comprises 17 residues. Per germline, CDR1 SGHRS and CDR2 YFSETQ. V lost 4 bases and J lost 0; bases outside the gene matches: 7. In DNA, the CDR3 is TGCGCCAGCAGCACGCCGGGACAGAGCTCTGGGGCCAACGTCCTGACTTTC. This encodes CASSTPGQSSGANVLTF.

This clonotype was recorded at least ten times. The genes are TRBV10-3 and TRBJ2-1, with D tentatively TRBD1 (5 bases). Germline CDR1 reads ENHRY; CDR2 reads SYGVKD. This CDR3 is built from 15 residues. The germline V and J ends were trimmed by 4 bases and 4 bases, with 14 bases remaining between them. CDR3: CAISADRAPYNEQFF. CDR3 nucleotide sequence: TGTGCCATCAGTGCCGACAGAGCCCCATACAATGAGCAGTTCTTC.

This clonotype came up many times. V usage is TRBV5-1 and J usage is TRBJ1-1; D is undetermined. Trimming removed 4 bases from V and 1 base from J, with 8 bases in between. The CDR3 covers 13 residues. Per germline, CDR1 SGHRS and CDR2 YFSETQ. The CDR3 spells CASSASGNTEAFF. CDR3 sequence (DNA): TGCGCCAGCAGCGCCTCCGGGAACACTGAAGCTTTCTTT.

About this clonotype: Its ends do not fully match the called genes, so a read error is possible. The chain links TRBV7-9 to TRBJ1-2; D call uncertain. This CDR3 has 14 residues. Germline V lookup: CDR1 SEHNR, CDR2 FQNEAQ (reference sequence). CDR3 residues: CTSSLLEGIYGYTF. As DNA, the CDR3 is TGTACCAGCAGCTTACTCGAAGGTATCTATGGCTACACCTTC.

This clonotype has at least ten counts. The rearrangement joins TRBV19 to TRBJ1-5; 10 nucleotides line up with TRBD1. The V gene's germline CDR1 is LNHDA and CDR2 SQIVND (reference sequence). V lost 5 bases and J lost 2; bases outside the gene matches: 3. This CDR3 comprises 15 residues. CDR3 coding DNA: TGTGCCAGTAGTCGGACAGGGGGAGGCAATCAGCCCCAGCATTTT. It codes for CASSRTGGGNQPQHF.

The rearrangement joins TRBV3-1 to TRBJ2-1, with 8 bases aligning to TRBD2. The CDR3 is 16 amino acids. CDR1 is LGHDT and CDR2 is YNNKEL in the germline V gene (reference sequence). V shed 4 bases and J 5 bases; nucleotides not matched to a gene: 10. The CDR3 reads CASSRKTSEAHNEQFF. The CDR3, as DNA: TGTGCCAGCAGCCGAAAGACTAGCGAGGCTCACAATGAGCAGTTCTTC.

This chain uses TRBV20-1 with TRBJ1-2, with 7 bases fitting TRBD1. CDR1 and CDR2 (germline): DFQATT, SNEGSKA (reference sequence). This CDR3 contains 12 residues. The J segment lost 11 bases and the V segment lost 6 bases, leaving 12 bases of the junction unmatched. The CDR3 loop is CSASVGQTYYTF. The CDR3 DNA reads as TGCAGTGCCAGCGTGGGACAGACGTATTACACCTTC.